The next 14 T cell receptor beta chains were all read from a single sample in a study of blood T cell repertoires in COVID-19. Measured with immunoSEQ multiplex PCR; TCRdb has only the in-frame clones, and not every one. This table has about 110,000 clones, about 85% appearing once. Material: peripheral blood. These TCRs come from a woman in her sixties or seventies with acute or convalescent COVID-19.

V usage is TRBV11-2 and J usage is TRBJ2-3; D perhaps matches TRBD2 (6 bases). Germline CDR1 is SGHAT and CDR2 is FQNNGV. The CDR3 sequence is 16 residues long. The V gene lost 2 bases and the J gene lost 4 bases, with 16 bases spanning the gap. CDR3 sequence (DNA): TGTGCCAGCAGCTTAACGGCGGGAAGCGCCGCAGATACGCAGTATTTT. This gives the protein CASSLTAGSAADTQYF.

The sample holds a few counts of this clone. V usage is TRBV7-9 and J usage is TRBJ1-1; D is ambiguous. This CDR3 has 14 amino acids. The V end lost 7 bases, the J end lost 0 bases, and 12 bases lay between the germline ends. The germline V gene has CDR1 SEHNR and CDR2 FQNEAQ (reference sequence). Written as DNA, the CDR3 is TGTGCCAGCACCCCACATGAACTGAACACTGAAGCTTTCTTT. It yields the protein CASTPHELNTEAFF.

In DNA, the CDR3 is TGTGCCAGCCGGGACAGGGAGACCGGGGAGCTGTTTTTT. Translated, it gives CASRDRETGELFF. The chain is built from TRBV14 and TRBJ2-2; 9 nucleotides match TRBD1. This CDR3 spans 13 amino acids. CDR1 and CDR2 (germline): SGHDN, FVKESK. V lost 8 bases to trimming and J lost 5 bases; unmatched junction nucleotides: 3.

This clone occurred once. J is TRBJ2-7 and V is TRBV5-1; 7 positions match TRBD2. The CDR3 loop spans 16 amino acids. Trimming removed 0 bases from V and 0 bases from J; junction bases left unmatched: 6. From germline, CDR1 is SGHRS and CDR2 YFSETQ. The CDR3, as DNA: TGCGCCAGCAGCTTGGGTTTCACTAGCGCCTCCTACGAGCAGTACTTC. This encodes CASSLGFTSASYEQYF.

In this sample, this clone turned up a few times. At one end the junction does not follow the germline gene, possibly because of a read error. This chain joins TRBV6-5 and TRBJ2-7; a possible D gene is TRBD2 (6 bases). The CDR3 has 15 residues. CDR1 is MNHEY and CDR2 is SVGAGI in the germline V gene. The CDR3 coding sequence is TGTGCCAGCAGTAACTCGGGAGTCGGTCGCCCCGAGCAGTACTTC. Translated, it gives CASSNSGVGRPEQYF.

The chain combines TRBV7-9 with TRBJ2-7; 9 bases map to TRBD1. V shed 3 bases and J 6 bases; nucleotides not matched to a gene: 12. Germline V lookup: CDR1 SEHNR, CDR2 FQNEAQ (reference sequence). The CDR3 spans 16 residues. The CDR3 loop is CASSFLRSLTGGEQYF. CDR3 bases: TGTGCCAGCAGCTTCTTGCGATCGTTGACAGGGGGCGAGCAGTACTTC. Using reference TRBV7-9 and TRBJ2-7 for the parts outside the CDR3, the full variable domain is DTGVSQNPRHKITKRGQNVTFRCDPISEHNRLYWYRQTLGQGPEFLTYFQNEAQLEKSRLLSDRFSAERPKGSFSTLEIQRTEQGDSAMYLCASSFLRSLTGGEQYFGPGTRLTVT.

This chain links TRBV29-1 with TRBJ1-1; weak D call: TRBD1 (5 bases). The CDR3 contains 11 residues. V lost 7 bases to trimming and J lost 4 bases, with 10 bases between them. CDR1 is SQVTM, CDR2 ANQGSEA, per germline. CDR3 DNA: TGCAGCGGAGGGGAGGGCACTGAAGCTTTCTTT. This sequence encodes CSGGEGTEAFF.

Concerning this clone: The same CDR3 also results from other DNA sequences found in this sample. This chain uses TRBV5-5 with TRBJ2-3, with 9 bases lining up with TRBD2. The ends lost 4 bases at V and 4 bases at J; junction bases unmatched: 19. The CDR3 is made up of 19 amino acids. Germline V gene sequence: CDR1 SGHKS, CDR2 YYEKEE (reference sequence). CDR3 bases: TGTGCCAGCAGCGGGATGGCGGGGGGGCAGGAATGGCCCTCAGATACGCAGTATTTT. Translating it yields CASSGMAGGQEWPSDTQYF.

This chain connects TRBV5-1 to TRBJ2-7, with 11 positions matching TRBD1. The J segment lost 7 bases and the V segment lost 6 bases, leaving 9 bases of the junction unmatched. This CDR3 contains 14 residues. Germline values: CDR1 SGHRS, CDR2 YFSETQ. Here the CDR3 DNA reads TGCGCCAGCACCGGGACAGGGGGGATCCGGGAGCAGTACTTC. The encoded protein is CASTGTGGIREQYF.

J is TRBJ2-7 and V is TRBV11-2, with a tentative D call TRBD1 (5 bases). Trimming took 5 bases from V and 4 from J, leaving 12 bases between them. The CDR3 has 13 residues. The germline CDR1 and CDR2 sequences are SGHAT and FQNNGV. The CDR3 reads CASSPTPGYEQYF. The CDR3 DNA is TGTGCCAGCAGCCCCACCCCAGGGTACGAGCAGTACTTC.

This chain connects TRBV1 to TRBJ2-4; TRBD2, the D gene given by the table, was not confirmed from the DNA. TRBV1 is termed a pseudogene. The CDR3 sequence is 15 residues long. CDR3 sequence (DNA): TGCACCAGCAGCCTTTGGCGCGGGGGGTCAAACATTCAGTACTTC. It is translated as CTSSLWRGGSNIQYF.

The CDR3 protein is CASSPREGVVGETQYF. The CDR3 DNA is TGTGCCAGCAGCCCCCGGGAGGGAGTGGTAGGAGAGACCCAGTACTTC. The V call is TRBV9, the J call TRBJ2-5, with 8 positions matching TRBD2. Germline assignment: CDR1 SGDLS and CDR2 YYNGEE. This CDR3 region has 16 residues. V lost 4 bases to trimming and J lost 4 bases; unmatched junction nucleotides: 12.

CDR3 region: CASSPEQGASTEAFF. The CDR3 DNA reads as TGTGCCAGCAGCCCCGAACAGGGGGCGTCCACTGAAGCTTTCTTT. The chain uses TRBV5-6 and TRBJ1-1; TRBD1 matches 9 bases. This CDR3 is 15 amino acids long. CDR1 and CDR2 (germline): SGHDT, YYEEEE. Trimming at V came to 4 bases and at J to 4 bases, leaving 8 bases not matched to a gene.

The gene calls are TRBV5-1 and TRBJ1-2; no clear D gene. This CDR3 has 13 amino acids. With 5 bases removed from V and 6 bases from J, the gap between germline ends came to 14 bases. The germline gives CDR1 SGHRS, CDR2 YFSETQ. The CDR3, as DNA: TGCGCCAGCAGTTCGACGCCGGCGGATGGCTACACCTTC. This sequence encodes CASSSTPADGYTF.